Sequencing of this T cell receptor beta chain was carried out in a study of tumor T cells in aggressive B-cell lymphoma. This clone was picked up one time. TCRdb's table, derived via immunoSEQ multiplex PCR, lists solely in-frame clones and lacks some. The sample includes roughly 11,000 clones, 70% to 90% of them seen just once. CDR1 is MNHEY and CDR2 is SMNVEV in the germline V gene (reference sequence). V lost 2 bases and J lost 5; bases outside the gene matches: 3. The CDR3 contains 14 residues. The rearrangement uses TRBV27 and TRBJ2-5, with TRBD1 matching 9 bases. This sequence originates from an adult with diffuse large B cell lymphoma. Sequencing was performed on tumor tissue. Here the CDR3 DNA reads TGTGCCAGCAGTTTAATGGGGACAGGGGAGACCCAGTACTTC. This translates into CASSLMGTGETQYF.